The T cell receptor beta chain under discussion was sequenced for a study of blood T cell repertoires in COVID-19. About the study: Donors in the United States, Italy and Spain gave samples during acute or convalescent COVID-19.

In the study's own analysis: Amplifying reference gene primers gave estimates of nucleated cell counts. Method: immunoSEQ multiplex PCR; TCRdb's copy keeps in-frame clones and lacks some. V and J calls and clone size are those listed in that table; D and trimming were worked out from the DNA. The table records about 240,000 clones, roughly 80% of them present only once. V was trimmed by 2 bases and J by 4 bases, leaving 17 bases between them. This CDR3 is 17 amino acids long. Germline V gene lookup returns CDR1 SEHNR and CDR2 FQNEAQ (reference sequence). The rearrangement joins TRBV7-9 to TRBJ2-2, with a tentative D call TRBD2 (6 bases). Input material: peripheral blood. This clonotype was sampled from a woman between 18 and 29 years old with acute or convalescent COVID-19. The CDR3 reads CASSLRDRSGPTGELFF. The CDR3, as DNA: TGTGCCAGCAGCTTAAGAGACCGCAGCGGGCCCACCGGGGAGCTGTTTTTT.